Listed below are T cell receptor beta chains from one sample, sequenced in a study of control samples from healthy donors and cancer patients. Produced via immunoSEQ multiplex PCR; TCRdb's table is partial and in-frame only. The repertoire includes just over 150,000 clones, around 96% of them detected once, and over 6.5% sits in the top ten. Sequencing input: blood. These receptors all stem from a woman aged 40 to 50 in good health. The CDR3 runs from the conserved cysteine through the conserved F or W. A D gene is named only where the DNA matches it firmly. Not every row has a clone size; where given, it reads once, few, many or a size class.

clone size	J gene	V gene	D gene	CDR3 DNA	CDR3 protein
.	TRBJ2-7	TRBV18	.	TGTGCCAGCTCACCCCCCCGGGGGTACGAGCAGTACTTC	CASSPPRGYEQYF
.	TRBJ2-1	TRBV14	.	TGTGCCAGCAGCCAAGTTTGGGGCCAGCAGTTCTTC	CASSQVWGQQFF
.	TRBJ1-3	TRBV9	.	TGTGCCAGCAGCGTAGAAGGGGAGAACACCATATATTTT	CASSVEGENTIYF
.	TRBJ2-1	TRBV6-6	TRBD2	TGTGCCAGCAGCCAAGGGACGCGGGGGGGGTACAATGAGCAGTTCTTC	CASSQGTRGGYNEQFF
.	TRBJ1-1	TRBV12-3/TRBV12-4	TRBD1	TGTGCCAGCACCATTAGGGACAGGGGGCGCAAAAACTTT	CASTIRDRGRKNF
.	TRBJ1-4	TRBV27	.	TGTGCCAGCAGGCGACACCGGGACATCGATGAAAAACTGTTTTTT	CASRRHRDIDEKLFF
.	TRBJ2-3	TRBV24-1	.	TGTGCCACCAGCGCGGGCTTAAACACAGATACGCAGTATTTT	CATSAGLNTDTQYF
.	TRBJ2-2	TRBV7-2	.	TGTGCCAGCAGCTTAGCCAGTTCCCTAGCCAGCACCGGGGAGCTGTTTTTT	CASSLASSLASTGELFF
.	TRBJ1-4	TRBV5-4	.	TGTGCCAGCAGCCCACAGCGGGGGGCTTCCGTGGAAAAACTGTTTTTT	CASSPQRGASVEKLFF
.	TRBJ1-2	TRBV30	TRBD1	TGTGCCTGGAAGAGACAGGGAGCCTATGGCTACACCTTC	CAWKRQGAYGYTF
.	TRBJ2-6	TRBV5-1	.	TGCGCCAGCAGCTTGGCGTTGGACTCTGGGGCCAACGTCCTGACTTTC	CASSLALDSGANVLTF
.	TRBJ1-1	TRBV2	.	TGTGCCAGCAACAGGGAGGCCACTGAAGCTTTCTTT	CASNREATEAFF
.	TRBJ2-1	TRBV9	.	TGTGCCAGCAGCGTAAAGGGAGTTGGCTACAATGAGCAGTTCTTC	CASSVKGVGYNEQFF
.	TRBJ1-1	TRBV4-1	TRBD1	TGCGCCAGCAGCCATATCCGGGACAGGGGGAACACTGAAGCTTTCTTT	CASSHIRDRGNTEAFF
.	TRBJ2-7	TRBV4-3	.	TGCGCCAGCAGCCAAGACATCCAGGGGGGCTCCTACGAGCAGTACTTC	CASSQDIQGGSYEQYF
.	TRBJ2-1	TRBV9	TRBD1	TGTGCCAGCAGCGCTTGGGGGACAGGGGGCTACAATGAGCAGTTCTTC	CASSAWGTGGYNEQFF
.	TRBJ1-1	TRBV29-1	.	TGCAGCGTTAACAGCCTGAACACTGAAGCTTTCTTT	CSVNSLNTEAFF
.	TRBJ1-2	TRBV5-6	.	TGTGCCAGCAGAATGGGGGTTTCTGGCTACACCTTC	CASRMGVSGYTF
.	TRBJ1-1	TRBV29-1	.	TGCAGCGTTGGTAGCCGGGGGAACACTGAAGCTTTCTTT	CSVGSRGNTEAFF
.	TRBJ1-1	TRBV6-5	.	TGTGCCAGCAGTTCGGACCGGACGACTGAAGCTTTCTTT	CASSSDRTTEAFF
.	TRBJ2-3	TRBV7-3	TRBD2	TGTGCCAGCAGCTCTATACTAGCGGGGGGGCCAGATACGCAGTATTTT	CASSSILAGGPDTQYF
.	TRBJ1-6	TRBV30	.	TGTGCCTGGACTCCGGGAAGGCGGAATTCACCCCTCCACTTT	CAWTPGRRNSPLHF
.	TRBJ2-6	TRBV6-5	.	TGTGCCAGCAGGACAAGAAGCTCTGGGGCCAACGTCCTGACTTTC	CASRTRSSGANVLTF
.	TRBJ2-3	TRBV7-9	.	TGTGCCAGCAGCTTATTTCTGAACACAGATACGCAGTATTTT	CASSLFLNTDTQYF
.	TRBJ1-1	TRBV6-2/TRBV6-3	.	TGTGCCAGCAGTTACGTTGAAGGGAATCTGATGAACACTGAAGCTTTCTTT	CASSYVEGNLMNTEAFF
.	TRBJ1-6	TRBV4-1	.	TGCGCCAGCAGCCAAGATCTCACAGACTTTCGGGCCCTCCACTTT	CASSQDLTDFRALHF
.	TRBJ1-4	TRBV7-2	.	TGTGCCAGCAGCTCTCTCGGGACCCTTAATGAAAAACTGTTTTTT	CASSSLGTLNEKLFF
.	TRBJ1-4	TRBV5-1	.	TGCGCCAGCAGCTTGGGTGGACAACTAACGGTAGGCGAAAAACTGTTTTTT	CASSLGGQLTVGEKLFF
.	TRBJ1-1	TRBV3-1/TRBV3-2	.	TGTGCCAGCAGCCAAGATAGGGTGAACACTGAAGCTTTCTTT	CASSQDRVNTEAFF
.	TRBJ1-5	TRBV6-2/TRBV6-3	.	TGTGCCAGCAGTATGGACAGAAACAATCAGCCCCAGCATTTT	CASSMDRNNQPQHF
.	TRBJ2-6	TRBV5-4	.	TGTGCCAGCAGCTTGGGGTCCGGACAGTCTCGGGCTGGGGCCAACGTCCTGACTTTC	CASSLGSGQSRAGANVLTF
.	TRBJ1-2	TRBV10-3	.	TGTGCCATCAGTGAGGGAGACCATGGCTACACCTTC	CAISEGDHGYTF
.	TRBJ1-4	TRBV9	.	TGTGCCAGCAGCGGTCAGGGGTGGACTAATGAAAAACTGTTTTTT	CASSGQGWTNEKLFF
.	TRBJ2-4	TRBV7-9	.	TGTGCCAGCAGCTCCCGTCAGACCAAAAACATTCAGTACTTC	CASSSRQTKNIQYF
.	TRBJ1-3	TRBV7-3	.	TGTGCCAGCAGCAGGGACAAGCCGGGAAACACCATATATTTT	CASSRDKPGNTIYF
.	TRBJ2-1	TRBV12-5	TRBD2	TGTGCTAGTGGTACCCTCCGGGAGGGGGAGCAGTTCTTC	CASGTLREGEQFF
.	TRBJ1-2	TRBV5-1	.	TGCGCCAGCAGCCTTATAGACACCCCCGGCTACACCTTC	CASSLIDTPGYTF
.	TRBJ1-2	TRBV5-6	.	TGTGCCAGCAGCTTGGGTGCAGGGGCAGACTATGGCTACACCTTC	CASSLGAGADYGYTF
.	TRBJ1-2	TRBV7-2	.	TGTGCCAGCAGCTTAGAGGTTGGCGGCTACACCTTC	CASSLEVGGYTF
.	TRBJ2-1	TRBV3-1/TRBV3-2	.	TGTGCCAGCAGCCCTCGGGCTGGGACTGAGCAGTTCTTC	CASSPRAGTEQFF
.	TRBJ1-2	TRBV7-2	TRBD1	TGTGCCAGCAGCGTTTACAGGGGTTACGCCGATGGCTACACCTTC	CASSVYRGYADGYTF
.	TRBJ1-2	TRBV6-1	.	TGTGCCAGCAGTGATAGACACCTTGGTAACTATGGCTACACCTTC	CASSDRHLGNYGYTF
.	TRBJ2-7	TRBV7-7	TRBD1	TGTGCCAGCAGCCCGGGGACAGCTGACGAGCAGTACTTC	CASSPGTADEQYF
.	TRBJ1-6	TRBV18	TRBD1	TGTGCCAGCTCACCACCGTCGGGACAGGGGAATTCACCCCTCCACTTT	CASSPPSGQGNSPLHF
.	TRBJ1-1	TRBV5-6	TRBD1	TGTGCCAGCAGCCTTGACAGGGGGAACACTGAAGCTTTCTTT	CASSLDRGNTEAFF
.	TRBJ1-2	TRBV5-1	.	TGCGCCAGCAGCTGGGGGGAAGAGAACTATGGCTACACCTTC	CASSWGEENYGYTF
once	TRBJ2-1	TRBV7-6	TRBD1	TGTGCCAGCAGCCTGAACCAGGGGGTCTCCTACAATGAGCAGTTCTTC	CASSLNQGVSYNEQFF
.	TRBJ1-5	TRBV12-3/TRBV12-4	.	TGTGCCAGCAGTTTAGGTCAGCCCCAGCATTTT	CASSLGQPQHF
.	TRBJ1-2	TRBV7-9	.	TGTGCCAGCAGCCCCGGGGGAGGATACGGCTACACCTTC	CASSPGGGYGYTF
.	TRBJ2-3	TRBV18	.	TGTGCCAGCTCACCCCGGGGACGGGAAGGTACGCAGTATTTT	CASSPRGREGTQYF
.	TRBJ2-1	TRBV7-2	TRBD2	TGTGCCAGCAGCTTCGTAGCGGGAAACGGATATGAGCAGTTCTTC	CASSFVAGNGYEQFF
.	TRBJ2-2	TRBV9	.	TGTGCCAGCAGCGTCCACAGCGGTTCCGGGGAGCTGTTTTTT	CASSVHSGSGELFF
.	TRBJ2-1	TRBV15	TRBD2	TGTGCCACCAGCGGGGGACTAGAGACCAGCTGGAATGAGCAGTTCTTC	CATSGGLETSWNEQFF
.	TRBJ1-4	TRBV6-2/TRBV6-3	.	TGTGCCAGCAGCCCACAAGGAGCCTCTAATGAAAAACTGTTTTTT	CASSPQGASNEKLFF
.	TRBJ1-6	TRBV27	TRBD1	TGTGCCAGCAGAATTAGTAACAGGGGATATTCACCCCTCCACTTT	CASRISNRGYSPLHF
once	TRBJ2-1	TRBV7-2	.	TGTGCCAGCAGCTTATATTTTCGAGTTAGGGTGAACAATGAGCAGTTCTTC	CASSLYFRVRVNNEQFF
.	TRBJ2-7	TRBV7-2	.	TGTGCCAGCAGCTTCGGGGGTAGCCGCTCCTACGAGCAGTACTTC	CASSFGGSRSYEQYF
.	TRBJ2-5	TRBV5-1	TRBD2	TGCGCCAGCAGCTTGGATTCCAGGGAACGACTAGCGGGGGGGCCCGAAAGGGAGACCCAGTACTTC	CASSLDSRERLAGGPERETQYF
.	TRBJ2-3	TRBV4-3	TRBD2	TGCGCCAGCAGCCAAGAGCCTAGCGGGGGAACCACAGATACGCAGTATTTT	CASSQEPSGGTTDTQYF